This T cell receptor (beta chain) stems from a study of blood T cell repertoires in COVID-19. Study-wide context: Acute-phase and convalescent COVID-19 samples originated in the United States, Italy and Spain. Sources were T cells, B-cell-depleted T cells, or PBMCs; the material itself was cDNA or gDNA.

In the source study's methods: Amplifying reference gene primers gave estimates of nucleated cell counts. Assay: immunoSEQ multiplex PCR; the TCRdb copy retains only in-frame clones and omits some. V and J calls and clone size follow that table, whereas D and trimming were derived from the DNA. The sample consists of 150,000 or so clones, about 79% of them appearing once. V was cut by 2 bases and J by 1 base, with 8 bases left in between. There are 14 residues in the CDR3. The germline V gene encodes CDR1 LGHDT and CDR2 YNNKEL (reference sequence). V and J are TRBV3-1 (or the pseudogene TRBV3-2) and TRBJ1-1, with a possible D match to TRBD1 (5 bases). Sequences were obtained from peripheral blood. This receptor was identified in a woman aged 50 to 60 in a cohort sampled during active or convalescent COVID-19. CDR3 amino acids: CASSQQGRNTEAFF. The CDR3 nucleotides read TGTGCCAGCAGCCAACAGGGTAGGAACACTGAAGCTTTCTTT.